The entry below describes one T cell receptor beta chain. This sample was included in a study of T cells expressing NK-cell markers. CDR1 MNHEY and CDR2 SMNVEV come from the germline V gene (reference sequence). CDR3 length: 12 residues. TCRdb derives one entry per CDR3 protein from the 5' RACE reads, leaving out DNA. This repertoire includes roughly 380,000 distinct CDR3 sequences. V is TRBV27 and J is TRBJ2-7; absent DNA, TCRdb's TRBD1 call cannot be checked. What was sequenced was blood T cells: a sorted CD56 or NKG2C T cell subset, CD4+ or CD8+ T cells, or bulk PBMC T cells (not recorded which). This TCR came from a man aged 18 to 69 in good health. The CDR3 here is CASGDTSYEQYF.